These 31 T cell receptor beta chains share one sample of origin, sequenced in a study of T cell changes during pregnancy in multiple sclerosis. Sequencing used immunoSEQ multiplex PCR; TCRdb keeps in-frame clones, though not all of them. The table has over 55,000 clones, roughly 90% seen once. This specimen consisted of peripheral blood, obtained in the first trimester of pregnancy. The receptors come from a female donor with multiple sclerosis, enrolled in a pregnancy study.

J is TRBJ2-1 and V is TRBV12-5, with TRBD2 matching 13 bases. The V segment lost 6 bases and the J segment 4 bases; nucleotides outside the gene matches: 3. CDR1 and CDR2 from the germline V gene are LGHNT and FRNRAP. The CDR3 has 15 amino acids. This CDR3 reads CASGAGLAGYNEQFF. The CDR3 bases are TGTGCTAGTGGCGCGGGACTAGCGGGGTACAATGAGCAGTTCTTC.

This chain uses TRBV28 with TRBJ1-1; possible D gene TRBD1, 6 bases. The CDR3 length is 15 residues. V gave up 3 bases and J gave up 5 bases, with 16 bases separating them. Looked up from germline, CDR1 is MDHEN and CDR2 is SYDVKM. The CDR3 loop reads CASSFPETGRTEAFF. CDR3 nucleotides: TGTGCCAGCAGTTTCCCGGAGACAGGAAGGACTGAAGCTTTCTTT.

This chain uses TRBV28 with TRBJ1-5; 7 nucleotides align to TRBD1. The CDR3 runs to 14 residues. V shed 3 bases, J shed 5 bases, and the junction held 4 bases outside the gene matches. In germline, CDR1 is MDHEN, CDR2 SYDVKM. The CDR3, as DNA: TGTGCCAGCAGTTTTACAGGGGATTATCAGCCCCAGCATTTT. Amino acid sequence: CASSFTGDYQPQHF. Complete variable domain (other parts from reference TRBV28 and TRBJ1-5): DVKVTQSSRYLVKRTGEKVFLECVQDMDHENMFWYRQDPGLGLRLIYFSYDVKMKEKGDIPEGYSVSREKKERFSLILESASTNQTSMYLCASSFTGDYQPQHFGDGTRLSIL.

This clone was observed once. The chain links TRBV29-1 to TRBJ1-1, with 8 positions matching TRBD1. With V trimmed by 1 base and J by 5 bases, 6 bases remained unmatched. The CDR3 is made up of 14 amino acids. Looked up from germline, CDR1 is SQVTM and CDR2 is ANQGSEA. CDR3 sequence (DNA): TGCAGCGTTGAAGCCGGACAGGGCGGAACTGAAGCTTTCTTT. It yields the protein CSVEAGQGGTEAFF.

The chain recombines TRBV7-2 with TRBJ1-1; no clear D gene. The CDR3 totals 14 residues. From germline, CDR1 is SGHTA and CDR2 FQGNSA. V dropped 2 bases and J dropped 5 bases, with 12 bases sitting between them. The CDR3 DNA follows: TGTGCCAGCAGCTTACTGCGGCCGGGAACTGAAGCTTTCTTT. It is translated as CASSLLRPGTEAFF. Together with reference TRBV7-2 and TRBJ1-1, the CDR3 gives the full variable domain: GAGVSQSPSNKVTEKGKDVELRCDPISGHTALYWYRQSLGQGLEFLIYFQGNSAPDKSGLPSDRFSAERTGGSVSTLTIQRTQQEDSAVYLCASSLLRPGTEAFFGQGTRLTVV.

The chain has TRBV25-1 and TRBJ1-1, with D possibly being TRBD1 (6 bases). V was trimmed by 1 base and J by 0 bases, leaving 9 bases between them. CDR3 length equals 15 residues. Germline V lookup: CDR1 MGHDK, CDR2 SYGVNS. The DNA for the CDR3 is TGTGCCAGCAGTGAATCGGCAGGGGTGAACACTGAAGCTTTCTTT. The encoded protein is CASSESAGVNTEAFF.

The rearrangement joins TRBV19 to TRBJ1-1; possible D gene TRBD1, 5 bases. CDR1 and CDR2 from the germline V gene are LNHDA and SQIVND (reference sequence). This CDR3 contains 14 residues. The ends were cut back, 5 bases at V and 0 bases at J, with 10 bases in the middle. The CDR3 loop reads CASSAGRMNTEAFF. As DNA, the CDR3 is TGTGCCAGTAGTGCGGGACGGATGAACACTGAAGCTTTCTTT.

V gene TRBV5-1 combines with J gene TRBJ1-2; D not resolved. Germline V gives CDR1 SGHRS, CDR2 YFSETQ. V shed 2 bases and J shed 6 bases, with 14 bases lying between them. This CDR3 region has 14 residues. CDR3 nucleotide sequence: TGCGCCAGCAGCTTTGGATCGCGGGAGAATGGCTACACCTTC. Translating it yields CASSFGSRENGYTF.

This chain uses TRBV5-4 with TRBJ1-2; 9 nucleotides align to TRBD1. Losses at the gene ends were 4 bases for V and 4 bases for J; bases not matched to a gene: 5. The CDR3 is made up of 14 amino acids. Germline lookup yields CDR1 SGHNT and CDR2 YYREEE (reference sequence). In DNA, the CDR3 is TGTGCCAGCAGCATCGTGGGACAGGGCTATGGCTACACCTTC. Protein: CASSIVGQGYGYTF.

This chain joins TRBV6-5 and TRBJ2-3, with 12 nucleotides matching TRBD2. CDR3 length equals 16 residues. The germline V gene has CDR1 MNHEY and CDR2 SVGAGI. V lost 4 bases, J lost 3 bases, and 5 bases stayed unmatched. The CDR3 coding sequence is TGTGCCAGCAGTTTACTCGGACTAGCGGGAACAGATACGCAGTATTTT. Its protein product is CASSLLGLAGTDTQYF.

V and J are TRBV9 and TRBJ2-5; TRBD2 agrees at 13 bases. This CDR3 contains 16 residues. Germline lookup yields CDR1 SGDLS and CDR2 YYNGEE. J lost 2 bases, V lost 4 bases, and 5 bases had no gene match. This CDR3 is CASSYSGLAGQETQYF. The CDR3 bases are TGTGCCAGCAGCTACTCGGGACTAGCGGGACAAGAGACCCAGTACTTC.

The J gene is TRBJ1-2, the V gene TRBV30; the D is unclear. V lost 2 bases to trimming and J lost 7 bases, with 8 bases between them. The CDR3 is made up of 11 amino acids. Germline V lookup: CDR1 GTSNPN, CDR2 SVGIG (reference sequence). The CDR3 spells CAWSIATGYTF. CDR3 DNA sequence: TGTGCCTGGAGTATTGCTACTGGCTACACCTTC.

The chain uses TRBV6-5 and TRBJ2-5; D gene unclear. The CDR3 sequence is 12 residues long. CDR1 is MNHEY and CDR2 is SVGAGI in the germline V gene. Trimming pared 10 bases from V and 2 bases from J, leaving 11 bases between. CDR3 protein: CATRSYQETQYF. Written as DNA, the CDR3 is TGTGCCACCCGGAGCTATCAAGAGACCCAGTACTTC.

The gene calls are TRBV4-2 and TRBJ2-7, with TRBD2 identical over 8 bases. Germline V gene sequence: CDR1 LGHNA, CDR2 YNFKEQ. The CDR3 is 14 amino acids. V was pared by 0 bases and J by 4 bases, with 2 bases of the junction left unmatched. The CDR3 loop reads CASSQEAGEYEQYF. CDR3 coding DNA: TGTGCCAGCAGCCAAGAAGCGGGAGAGTACGAGCAGTACTTC.

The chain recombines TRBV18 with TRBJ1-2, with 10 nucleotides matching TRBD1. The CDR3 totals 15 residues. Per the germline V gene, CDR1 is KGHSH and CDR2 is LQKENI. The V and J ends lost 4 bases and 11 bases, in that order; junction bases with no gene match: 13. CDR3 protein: CASSLPGTGDIGYTF. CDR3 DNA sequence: TGTGCCAGCTCACTGCCCGGGACAGGGGACATCGGGTACACCTTC.

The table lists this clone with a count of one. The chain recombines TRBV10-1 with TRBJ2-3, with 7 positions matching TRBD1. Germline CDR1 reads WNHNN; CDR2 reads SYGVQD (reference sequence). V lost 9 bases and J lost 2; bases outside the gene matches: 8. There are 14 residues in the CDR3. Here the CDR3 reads CARLGDSYTDTQYF. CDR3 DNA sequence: TGCGCCAGGTTGGGGGACAGCTACACAGATACGCAGTATTTT.

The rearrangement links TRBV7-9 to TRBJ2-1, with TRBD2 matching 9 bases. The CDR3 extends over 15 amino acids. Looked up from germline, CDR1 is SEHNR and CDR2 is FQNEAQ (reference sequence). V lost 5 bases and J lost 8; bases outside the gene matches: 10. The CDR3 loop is CASSPPGLARHEQFF. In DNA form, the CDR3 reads TGTGCCAGCAGCCCTCCGGGACTAGCTCGGCATGAGCAGTTCTTC.

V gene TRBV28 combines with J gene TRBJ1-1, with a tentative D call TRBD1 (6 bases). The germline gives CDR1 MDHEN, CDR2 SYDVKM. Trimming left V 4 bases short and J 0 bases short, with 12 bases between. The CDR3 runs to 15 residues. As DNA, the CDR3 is TGTGCCAGCAGTTGGCAGGGGACCCTGAACACTGAAGCTTTCTTT. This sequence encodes CASSWQGTLNTEAFF.

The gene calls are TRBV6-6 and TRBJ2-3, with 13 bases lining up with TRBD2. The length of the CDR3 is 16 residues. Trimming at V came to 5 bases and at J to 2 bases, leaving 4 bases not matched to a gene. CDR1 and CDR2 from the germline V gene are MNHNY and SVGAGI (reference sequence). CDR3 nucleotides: TGTGCCAGCAGTCGAACTAGCGGGAGGGTCACAGATACGCAGTATTTT. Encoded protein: CASSRTSGRVTDTQYF.

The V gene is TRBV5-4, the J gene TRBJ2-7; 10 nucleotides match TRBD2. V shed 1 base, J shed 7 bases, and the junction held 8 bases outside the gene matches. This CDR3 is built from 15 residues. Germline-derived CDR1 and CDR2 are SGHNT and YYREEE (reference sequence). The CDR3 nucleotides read TGTGCCAGCAGCTTGCAAGCGGGAGGGCCTGGGGAGCAGTACTTC. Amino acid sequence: CASSLQAGGPGEQYF.

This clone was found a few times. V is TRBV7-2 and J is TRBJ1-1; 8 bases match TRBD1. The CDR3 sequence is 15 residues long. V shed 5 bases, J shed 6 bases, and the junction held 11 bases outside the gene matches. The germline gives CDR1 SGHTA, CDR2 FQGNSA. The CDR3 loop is CASSRLASGGPEAFF. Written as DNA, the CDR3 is TGTGCCAGCAGCCGGCTAGCTTCAGGGGGCCCTGAAGCTTTCTTT.

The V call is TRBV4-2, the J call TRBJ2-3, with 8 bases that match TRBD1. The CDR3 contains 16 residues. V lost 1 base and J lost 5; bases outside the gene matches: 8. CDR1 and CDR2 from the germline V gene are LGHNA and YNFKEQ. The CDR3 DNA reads TGTGCCAGCAGCCAAGGGATTCAGGGGGCAGTAGATACGCAGTATTTT. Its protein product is CASSQGIQGAVDTQYF.

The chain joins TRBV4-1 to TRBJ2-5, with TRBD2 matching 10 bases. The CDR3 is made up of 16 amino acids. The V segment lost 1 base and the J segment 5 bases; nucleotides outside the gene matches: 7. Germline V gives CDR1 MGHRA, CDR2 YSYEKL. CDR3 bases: TGCGCCAGCAGCCAAGGCACTCTAGCGGGAGTCGAGACCCAGTACTTC. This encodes CASSQGTLAGVETQYF.

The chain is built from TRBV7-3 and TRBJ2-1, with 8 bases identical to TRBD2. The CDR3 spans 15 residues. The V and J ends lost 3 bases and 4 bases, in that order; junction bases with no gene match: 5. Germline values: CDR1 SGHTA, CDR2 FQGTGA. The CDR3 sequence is CASSFRLASYNEQFF. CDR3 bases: TGTGCCAGCAGCTTCAGACTAGCGAGTTACAATGAGCAGTTCTTC.

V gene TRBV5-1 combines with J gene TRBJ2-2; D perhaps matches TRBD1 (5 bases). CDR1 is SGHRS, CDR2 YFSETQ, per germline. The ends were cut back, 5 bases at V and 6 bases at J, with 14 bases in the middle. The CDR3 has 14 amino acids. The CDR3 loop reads CASSLTGYSGELFF. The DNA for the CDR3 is TGCGCCAGCAGTCTCACAGGTTATTCCGGGGAGCTGTTTTTT.

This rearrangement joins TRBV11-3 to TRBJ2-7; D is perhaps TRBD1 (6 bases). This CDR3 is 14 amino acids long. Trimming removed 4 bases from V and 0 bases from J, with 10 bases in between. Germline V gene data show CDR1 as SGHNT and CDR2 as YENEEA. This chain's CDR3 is CASSSQGSSYEQYF. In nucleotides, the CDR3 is TGTGCCAGCAGCTCACAGGGTAGCTCCTACGAGCAGTACTTC.

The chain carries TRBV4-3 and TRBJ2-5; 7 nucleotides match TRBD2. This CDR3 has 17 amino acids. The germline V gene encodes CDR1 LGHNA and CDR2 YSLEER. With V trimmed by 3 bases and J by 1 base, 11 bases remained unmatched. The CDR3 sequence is CASSQTPGGWSQETQYF. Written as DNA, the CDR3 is TGCGCCAGCAGCCAGACCCCGGGAGGCTGGAGCCAAGAGACCCAGTACTTC.

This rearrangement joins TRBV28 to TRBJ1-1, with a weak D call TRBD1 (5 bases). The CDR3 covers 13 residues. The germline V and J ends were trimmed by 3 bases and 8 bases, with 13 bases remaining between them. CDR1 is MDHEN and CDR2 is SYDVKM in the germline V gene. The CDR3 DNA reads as TGTGCCAGCAGTTTTTACGACCACAGGGAAGCTTTCTTT. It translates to CASSFYDHREAFF.

The CDR3 bases are TGCAGCGTCGAGTTAGACAATGAGCAGTTCTTC. This gives the protein CSVELDNEQFF. J is TRBJ2-1 and V is TRBV29-1; D is uncertain. The CDR3 sequence is 11 residues long. Trimming removed 6 bases from V and 5 bases from J, with 8 bases in between. Germline V gene data show CDR1 as SQVTM and CDR2 as ANQGSEA.

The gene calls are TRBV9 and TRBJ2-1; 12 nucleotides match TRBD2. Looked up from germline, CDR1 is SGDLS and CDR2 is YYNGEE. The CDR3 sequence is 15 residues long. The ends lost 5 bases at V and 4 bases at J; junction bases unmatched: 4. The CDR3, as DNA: TGTGCCAGCAGTAAGACTAGCGGGAGTTACAATGAGCAGTTCTTC. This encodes CASSKTSGSYNEQFF. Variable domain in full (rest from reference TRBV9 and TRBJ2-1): DSGVTQTPKHLITATGQRVTLRCSPRSGDLSVYWYQQSLDQGLQFLIQYYNGEERAKGNILERFSAQQFPDLHSELNLSSLELGDSALYFCASSKTSGSYNEQFFGPGTRLTVL.

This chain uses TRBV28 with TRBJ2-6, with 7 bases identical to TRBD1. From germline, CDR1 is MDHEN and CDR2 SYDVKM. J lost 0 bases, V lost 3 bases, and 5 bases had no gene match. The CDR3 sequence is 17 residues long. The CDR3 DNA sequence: TGTGCCAGCAGTTTGTTCAGGGGGAGCTCTGGGGCCAACGTCCTGACTTTC. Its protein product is CASSLFRGSSGANVLTF. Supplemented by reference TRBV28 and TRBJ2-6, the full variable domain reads DVKVTQSSRYLVKRTGEKVFLECVQDMDHENMFWYRQDPGLGLRLIYFSYDVKMKEKGDIPEGYSVSREKKERFSLILESASTNQTSMYLCASSLFRGSSGANVLTFGAGSRLTVL.